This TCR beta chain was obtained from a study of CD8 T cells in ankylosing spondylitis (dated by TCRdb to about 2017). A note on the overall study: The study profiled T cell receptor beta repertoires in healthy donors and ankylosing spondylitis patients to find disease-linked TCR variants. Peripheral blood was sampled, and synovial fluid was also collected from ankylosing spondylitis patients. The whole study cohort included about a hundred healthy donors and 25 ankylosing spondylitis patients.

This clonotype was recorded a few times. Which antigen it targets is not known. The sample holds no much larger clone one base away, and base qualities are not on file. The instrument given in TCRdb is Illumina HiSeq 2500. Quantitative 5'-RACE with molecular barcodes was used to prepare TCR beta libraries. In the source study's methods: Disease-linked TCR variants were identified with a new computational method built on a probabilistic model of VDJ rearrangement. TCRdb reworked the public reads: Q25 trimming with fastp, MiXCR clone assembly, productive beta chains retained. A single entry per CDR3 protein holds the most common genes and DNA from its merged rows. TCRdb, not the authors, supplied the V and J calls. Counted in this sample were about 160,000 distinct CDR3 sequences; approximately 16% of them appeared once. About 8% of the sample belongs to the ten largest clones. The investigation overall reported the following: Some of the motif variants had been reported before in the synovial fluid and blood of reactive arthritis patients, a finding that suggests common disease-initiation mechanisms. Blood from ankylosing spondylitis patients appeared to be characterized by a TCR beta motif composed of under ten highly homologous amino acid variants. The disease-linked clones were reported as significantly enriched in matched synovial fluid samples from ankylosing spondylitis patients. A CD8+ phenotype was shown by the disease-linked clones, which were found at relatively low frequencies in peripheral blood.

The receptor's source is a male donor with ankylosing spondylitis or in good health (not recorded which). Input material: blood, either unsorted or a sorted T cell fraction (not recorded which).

The nucleotide sequence is given as TGCACAGTCCGGGACTCCCGCACCCCCACCGGGGAGCTGTTTTTT. The resulting protein is CTVRDSRTPTGELFF. Recombination linked TRBV29-1 to TRBJ2-2; tentative D gene TRBD2, with 6 bases matching. Reading from cysteine to phenylalanine, the CDR3 counts 15 amino acids. Only CDR3 DNA remains: 45 bases, in frame from the first base. CDR1 and CDR2 (SQVTM, ANQGSEA) derive from the germline V gene.